One and the same sample provided the 3 T cell receptor beta chains below, sequenced in a study of T-cell memory formation after mild COVID-19. TCRdb re-analysed the 5' RACE reads in MiXCR, keeping a single row per CDR3 protein. The data hold 80,000 to 130,000 distinct CDR3 sequences, with around 10% observed a single time. Sequencing used PBMCs or a T cell subset sorted from them (not recorded which). All receptors come from a man in his late teens or twenties who had mild COVID-19 (a few samples of this study predate the infection). Cell type and time point are not known.

The J gene is TRBJ2-1, the V gene TRBV4-1, with D uncertain. The CDR3 totals 15 residues. Trimming took 3 bases from V and 3 from J, leaving 12 bases between them. Germline lookup yields CDR1 MGHRA and CDR2 YSYEKL. The CDR3 sequence: CASSHPDRGYNEQFF. The DNA of the CDR3 is TGCGCCAGCAGCCACCCCGATCGCGGCTACAATGAGCAGTTCTTC.

Worth noting for this clonotype: A read error is likely, as this CDR3 ends without the conserved phenylalanine or tryptophan. The gene calls are TRBV6-6 and TRBJ1-1; 8 nucleotides line up with TRBD1. Germline values: CDR1 MNHNY, CDR2 SVGAGI (reference sequence). V lost 6 bases to trimming and J lost 4 bases; unmatched junction nucleotides: 4. The CDR3 is made up of 13 amino acids. Written as DNA, the CDR3 is TGTGCCAGCAGAGCAGGGGGCGCCACTGAAGCTTTCCTT. As protein: CASRAGGATEAFL.

This chain connects TRBV29-1 to TRBJ2-1; D is possibly TRBD2 (5 bases). Germline V lookup: CDR1 SQVTM, CDR2 ANQGSEA. The CDR3 loop spans 13 amino acids. V was clipped by 2 bases and J by 4 bases, with 9 bases between them. DNA of the CDR3: TGCAGCGTTGAAATAGCGACTTACAATGAGCAGTTCTTC. Protein product: CSVEIATYNEQFF.